The 7 T cell receptor beta chains in this list originate from one sample, sequenced in a study of tumor-infiltrating lymphocytes in primary liver carcinoma. For each extraction, RNA and DNA were obtained together from around 20-30 mg of unsorted bulk tissue. The template, roughly 510 ng total RNA, yielded TCR beta cDNA made with a constant-region primer. Each TCR beta library was derived from three nested multiplex PCR rounds that employed slightly modified ARM-PCR. A C-beta reverse primer and TRBV1-TRBV30 forward primers served in each of the first two PCR rounds, at 10 cycles apiece. TCRdb recomputed calls from the multiplex PCR reads with MiXCR, one row per CDR3 protein. The data hold more than 60,000 distinct CDR3 sequences, with over 60% observed a single time. Sequencing was carried out using liver tumor tissue from sampling region 4. Subset meaning: tumor region T4, right-lateral pole. The origin of the receptors is a man in his forties with primary liver carcinoma and hepatitis B virus infection.

Comment on this clonotype: A single base separates this from a much larger clone, so it may be a read error. V is TRBV7-9 and J is TRBJ1-2; maybe TRBD1 (5 bases). The CDR3 sequence is 14 residues long. Germline assignment: CDR1 SEHNR and CDR2 FQNEAQ (reference sequence). The chain's CDR3 is CATSLSGRNYGYTF. In DNA, the CDR3 is TGTGCCACCAGCCTGTCGGGACGGAACTATGGCTACACCTTC. Full variable domain (rest looked up from reference TRBV7-9 and TRBJ1-2): DTGVSQNPRHKITKRGQNVTFRCDPISEHNRLYWYRQTLGQGPEFLTYFQNEAQLEKSRLLSDRFSAERPKGSFSTLEIQRTEQGDSAMYLCATSLSGRNYGYTFGSGTRLTVV.

Only a few counts were recorded for this clonotype. Because the CDR3 is missing its conserved closing phenylalanine or tryptophan, this is likely a read error. The rearrangement links TRBV4-1 to TRBJ2-2; 9 positions match TRBD1. CDR1 is MGHRA and CDR2 is YSYEKL in the germline V gene. This CDR3 is 15 amino acids long. The CDR3 region is CASSRDRVLTGELFL. CDR3 coding DNA: TGCGCTAGCAGTCGGGACAGGGTTCTCACCGGGGAGCTGTTTCTT.

As to this clonotype: A single base separates this from a much larger clone, so it may be a read error. This CDR3 reads CAISGGTGGKTEAFF. The CDR3 region has the DNA TGTGCCATCAGTGGGGGAACAGGGGGCAAGACTGAAGCTTTCTTT. The chain carries TRBV10-3 and TRBJ1-1; TRBD1 aligns across 9 bases. Looked up from germline, CDR1 is ENHRY and CDR2 is SYGVKD. The CDR3 totals 15 residues. V lost 4 bases, J lost 5 bases, and 8 bases stayed unmatched.

Regarding this clonotype: A much bigger clone sits one base away, suggesting this may be a read error. V and J are TRBV6-1 and TRBJ2-7; maybe TRBD2 (5 bases). Trimming removed 4 bases at V and 2 bases at J, with 9 bases between. The CDR3 is 13 residues long. In germline, CDR1 is MNHNS, CDR2 SASEGT. CDR3 nucleotide sequence: TGTGCCAGCAGTGGAGACGGGACCTACGAGCAGTACTTC. Its translation: CASSGDGTYEQYF.

A note on this clonotype: The junction and the germline gene differ at one end; a read error may be behind it. The rearrangement joins TRBV12-3 or TRBV12-4 to TRBJ2-6, with D perhaps given as TRBD1 or TRBD2 (5 bases each). The CDR3 contains 17 residues. CDR3 in DNA: TGTGTCAGCACCATTGGCCGGGGCGGGTCTGGGGCCAACGTCCCGACTTTC. This codes for CVSTIGRGGSGANVPTF.

To note about this clonotype: At one of its ends the junction is not consistent with the germline gene, which may arise from a read error. The chain employs TRBV11-2 and TRBJ2-2, with 8 bases aligning to TRBD2. Germline V gene lookup returns CDR1 SGHAT and CDR2 FQNNGV. The length of the CDR3 is 16 residues. Here the CDR3 reads CASSLVAVAGTGELFF. In DNA, the CDR3 is TGTGCCAGCAGCTTAGTGGCCGTAGCGGGAACCGGTGAGCTGTTTTTT.

This clonotype was seen many times. This chain links TRBV24-1 with TRBJ2-5; D perhaps matches TRBD1 (5 bases). This CDR3 is built from 15 residues. Trimming took 5 bases from V and 2 from J, leaving 14 bases between them. Germline CDR1 and CDR2: KGHDR and SFDVKD. The CDR3: CATSVTTDSQETQYF. CDR3 nucleotide sequence: TGTGCCACCAGTGTCACGACAGATTCACAAGAGACCCAGTACTTC.